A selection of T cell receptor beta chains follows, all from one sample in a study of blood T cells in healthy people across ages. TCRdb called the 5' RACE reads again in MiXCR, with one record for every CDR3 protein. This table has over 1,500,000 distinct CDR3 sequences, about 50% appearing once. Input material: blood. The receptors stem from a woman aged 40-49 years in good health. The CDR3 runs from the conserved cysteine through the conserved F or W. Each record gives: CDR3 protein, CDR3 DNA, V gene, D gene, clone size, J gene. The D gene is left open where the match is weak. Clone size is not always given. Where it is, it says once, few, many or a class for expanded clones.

CASSRAGTGYNEQFF TGTGCCAGCAGCCGCGCCGGGACAGGATACAATGAGCAGTTCTTC TRBV6-5 TRBD1 few TRBJ2-1
CSARTIYNEQFF TGCAGTGCTAGGACAATATACAATGAGCAGTTCTTC TRBV20-1 . few TRBJ2-1
CASSPGSGADREQYF TGTGCCAGCAGCCCCGGGAGCGGGGCGGACCGCGAGCAGTACTTC TRBV11-1 TRBD2 . TRBJ2-7
CATSDPRLSGGETQYF TGTGCCACCAGTGATCCCAGACTCTCGGGGGGCGAGACCCAGTACTTC TRBV24-1 . . TRBJ2-5
CASSPDVVGRDGYTF TGCGCCAGCAGCCCCGACGTGGTAGGACGGGACGGCTACACCTTC TRBV4-3 . . TRBJ1-2
CASSPWGLPNYGYTF TGTGCCAGCAGCCCCTGGGGACTGCCGAACTATGGCTACACCTTC TRBV7-2 . . TRBJ1-2
CASSVLGQGGEQYF TGTGCCAGCAGTGTTCTGGGACAGGGAGGCGAGCAGTACTTC TRBV2 TRBD1 . TRBJ2-7
CASSKTAGSPYNEQFF TGTGCCAGCAGTAAAACAGCGGGGTCACCCTACAATGAGCAGTTCTTC TRBV12-3/TRBV12-4 TRBD2 . TRBJ2-1
CASSQELVDGYTF TGCGCCAGCAGCCAAGAACTCGTGGATGGCTACACCTTC TRBV4-1 . . TRBJ1-2
CASKHTGRGDGYTF TGCGCCAGCAAACATACGGGACGGGGGGACGGCTACACCTTC TRBV5-1 . . TRBJ1-2
CASSHPSGGTNEQYF TGTGCCAGCAGCCATCCTAGCGGGGGGACGAATGAGCAGTACTTC TRBV11-2 TRBD2 . TRBJ2-5
CASSQDTSWSSYEQYF TGCGCCAGCAGCCAAGACACTAGTTGGAGCTCCTACGAGCAGTACTTC TRBV4-3 . . TRBJ2-7
CASSFATGGRDGYTF TGTGCCAGCAGCTTTGCGACAGGGGGCAGGGATGGCTACACCTTC TRBV7-2 TRBD1 . TRBJ1-2
CASSLSPDSSSYNSPLHF TGCGCCAGCAGCTTGTCCCCAGACAGTAGCTCCTATAATTCACCCCTCCACTTT TRBV5-1 . . TRBJ1-6
CASSSQPGQGRSFF TGTGCCAGCAGTTCCCAACCGGGACAGGGGCGATCTTTCTTT TRBV6-1 TRBD1 few TRBJ1-1
CSARVGLNEQYF TGCAGTGCTAGAGTTGGTTTGAACGAGCAGTACTTC TRBV20-1 . . TRBJ2-7
CASSSKGDRNTEAFF TGTGCCAGCAGTTCTAAAGGGGACAGAAACACTGAAGCTTTCTTT TRBV27 TRBD1 . TRBJ1-1